This TCR beta chain was recorded in a study of EBV T-cell therapy then PD-1 blockade in nasopharyngeal carcinoma. Described treatment: AdE1-LMPpoly-expanded autologous EBV-specific T-cell therapy followed by anti-PD-1 nivolumab. In the case of this clone: Antigen specificity is unknown.

The CDR3 is 13 amino acids. The germline V gene has CDR1 SQVTM and CDR2 ANQGSEA. Trimming cost V 1 base and J 5 bases, with 11 bases left between them. Here immunoSEQ multiplex PCR was the method, and the copy in TCRdb shows in-frame clones only, minus some. In the table there are around 22,000 clones, 82% of which are singletons. The gene calls are TRBV29-1 and TRBJ1-2; tentatively, D is TRBD1 (5 bases). This specimen was CD8+ T cells from blood, taken at day -245 from a patient whose treatment included autologous EBV-specific T cells and nivolumab. The TCR sequence derives from a man between 40 and 49 years old with nasopharyngeal carcinoma. The CDR3 protein is CSVEADQGYGYTF. CDR3 DNA sequence: TGCAGCGTTGAAGCAGATCAGGGTTATGGCTACACCTTC.